Below are 26 T cell receptor beta chains sequenced from a single sample in a study of T cell clonality in common variable immunodeficiency. The method was immunoSEQ multiplex PCR; TCRdb's version includes in-frame clones alone and lacks a portion of them. In total the sample includes tens of thousands of clones, none of them seen once. The sequenced sample was peripheral blood mononuclear cells. The source is a person aged 18 to 70 in good health.

This clone was detected many times. The sequence runs out 3 residues before the end of the CDR3; the remainder is reconstructed from the germline J gene. The chain has TRBV7-2 and TRBJ2-1, with D possibly being TRBD2 (6 bases). The V and J ends lost 1 base and 2 bases respectively, with 9 bases between them. Germline V CDR1 and CDR2: SGHTA, FQGNSA. The CDR3 length is 15 residues. The CDR3 spells CASSLGTTTYNEQFF. The part of the CDR3 DNA that was read is TGTGCCAGCAGCTTAGGGACTACCACCTACAATGAG.

This clone was found many times. The read is 3 residues too short to cover the CDR3 end, so that end is filled in from the germline J gene. The chain carries TRBV6-1 and TRBJ2-7; 9 nucleotides agree with TRBD2. Germline V gene sequence: CDR1 MNHNS, CDR2 SASEGT. The CDR3 contains 17 residues. With V trimmed by 1 base and J by 3 bases, 10 bases remained unmatched. The CDR3 DNA, read in part, is TGTGCCAGCAGTGAAGGACTAGCGGAGACCCCTATCTACGAG. It encodes CASSEGLAETPIYE. The entire CDR3 is CASSEGLAETPIYEQYF.

This clone was found many times. The CDR3 goes on 3 residues after the read ends, and that part is filled in from the germline J gene. V is TRBV15 and J is TRBJ2-7, with a possible D match to TRBD1 (7 bases). With 3 bases removed from V and 3 bases from J, the gap between germline ends came to 12 bases. This CDR3 is 14 amino acids long. Germline loops: CDR1 LNHNV, CDR2 YYDKDF (reference sequence). The sequenced part of the CDR3 DNA is TGTGCCACCAGCAGGGACTACAGGGGCTACGAG. Amino acids: CATSRDYRGYE. The full CDR3 protein reads CATSRDYRGYEQYF.

This clone was detected ten times or more. Coverage ceases 3 residues before the CDR3 finishes, and the germline J gene fills in the end. J is TRBJ2-3 and V is TRBV7-9; 8 bases fit TRBD2. The CDR3 is 15 residues long. Germline V lookup: CDR1 SEHNR, CDR2 FQNEAQ (reference sequence). Losses at the gene ends were 5 bases for V and 0 bases for J; bases not matched to a gene: 4. The CDR3 DNA, read in part, is TGTGCCAGCAGCCACACTAGCGGTAGCACAGATACG. Residues: CASSHTSGSTDT. The whole CDR3 reads CASSHTSGSTDTQYF.

This clone has at least ten counts. Read sequence stops 3 residues before the CDR3 end, and the germline J gene provides the missing end. The V and J genes are TRBV5-6 and TRBJ1-4, with a weak D call TRBD1 (6 bases). Germline V CDR1 and CDR2: SGHDT, YYEEEE. Trimming took 2 bases from V and 7 from J, leaving 12 bases between them. The length of the CDR3 is 14 residues. This CDR3 reads CASSFWGRGEKLFF. The CDR3 bases that were read are TGTGCCAGCAGCTTTTGGGGGCGCGGTGAAAAA.

This clone was detected many times. Incomplete CDR3 DNA: TGTGCCAGTAGATCATTTCAGGGAGGTTGGAATGAG. Translation gives CASRSFQGGWNE. The entire CDR3 sequence reads CASRSFQGGWNEQFF. J is TRBJ2-1 and V is TRBV19; TRBD2 is a possible D gene (6 bases). The read halts 3 residues ahead of the CDR3 end, with the missing end drawn from the germline J gene. This CDR3 is built from 15 residues. The V gene's germline CDR1 is LNHDA and CDR2 SQIVND (reference sequence). V shed 6 bases and J shed 7 bases, with 19 bases lying between them.

This clone was recorded at least ten times. With the read ending 3 residues before the CDR3 end, the germline J gene is used to fill in that end. V gene TRBV20-1 combines with J gene TRBJ2-2; 10 nucleotides match TRBD2. The CDR3 consists of 16 residues. V shed 2 bases, J shed 3 bases, and the junction held 6 bases outside the gene matches. Germline CDR1 and CDR2: DFQATT and SNEGSKA (reference sequence). The DNA read from the CDR3 is TGCAGTGCTAGAACTCGGACTAGCGGCCACACCGGGGAG. Protein product: CSARTRTSGHTGE. The CDR3 in its entirety is CSARTRTSGHTGELFF.

This clone was seen many times. The sequenced fragment ends 3 residues before the CDR3 boundary, so the rest is inferred from the germline J gene. The rearrangement joins TRBV7-9 to TRBJ1-1; 7 positions agree with TRBD1. The J segment lost 4 bases and the V segment lost 5 bases, leaving 7 bases of the junction unmatched. This CDR3 spans 14 amino acids. Per the germline V gene, CDR1 is SEHNR and CDR2 is FQNEAQ (reference sequence). The CDR3 protein is CASSAGQVSTEAFF. The DNA read from the CDR3 is TGTGCCAGCAGCGCCGGACAGGTCTCCACTGAA.

This clone was counted between two and nine times. The observed sequence ends 3 residues before the CDR3 terminus, with the missing tail filled in from the germline J gene. The V gene is TRBV13, the J gene TRBJ1-1; 7 nucleotides align to TRBD1. Unmatched junction bases numbered 6, after V lost 4 bases and J lost 1 base. The CDR3 spans 15 residues. Germline V gene sequence: CDR1 PRHDT, CDR2 FYEKMQ (reference sequence). The CDR3 region is CASSSRGTANTEAFF. The CDR3 bases that were read are TGTGCCAGCAGCTCCCGCGGGACAGCGAACACTGAA.

This clone was observed many times. From the germline J gene comes the end of the CDR3, since the read stops 3 residues before it. The rearrangement uses TRBV7-2 and TRBJ2-3, with D unclear. The germline gives CDR1 SGHTA, CDR2 FQGNSA. Deletions cut 5 bases from V and 5 bases from J, with 11 bases between. This CDR3 is built from 13 residues. The CDR3 sequence: CASSHTRGDTQYF. The CDR3 DNA, read in part, is TGTGCCAGCAGCCACACCCGTGGAGATACG. Drawing the rest from reference TRBV7-2 and TRBJ2-3, the complete variable domain is GAGVSQSPSNKVTEKGKDVELRCDPISGHTALYWYRQSLGQGLEFLIYFQGNSAPDKSGLPSDRFSAERTGGSVSTLTIQRTQQEDSAVYLCASSHTRGDTQYFGPGTRLTVL.

There are many counts of this clone. The read is 3 residues too short to cover the CDR3 end, so that end is filled in from the germline J gene. The chain joins TRBV20-1 to TRBJ2-1, with 9 bases aligning to TRBD2. Germline CDR1 is DFQATT and CDR2 is SNEGSKA (reference sequence). Trimming at V came to 7 bases and at J to 8 bases, leaving 6 bases not matched to a gene. The CDR3 has 12 amino acids. The CDR3 DNA, read in part, is TGCAGTGTTAGGGCGGGAGGGTATGAG. The encoded protein is CSVRAGGYE. The full CDR3 reads CSVRAGGYEQFF.

This clone was counted ten times or more. With the read ending 3 residues before the CDR3 end, the germline J gene is used to fill in that end. V usage is TRBV20-1 and J usage is TRBJ2-1, with D perhaps TRBD2 (6 bases). Germline values: CDR1 DFQATT, CDR2 SNEGSKA (reference sequence). Trimming took 0 bases from V and 0 from J, leaving 15 bases between them. This CDR3 spans 17 amino acids. The CDR3 spells CSARDFGGSSSYNEQFF. The CDR3 bases that were read are TGCAGTGCTAGAGATTTTGGGGGGTCGAGCTCCTACAATGAG.

This clone appeared many times. The read comes to an end 3 residues before the CDR3 does, leaving the germline J gene to fill in the end. The chain couples TRBV5-1 to TRBJ2-3; 10 nucleotides align to TRBD2. CDR1 SGHRS and CDR2 YFSETQ come from the germline V gene. The V segment lost 4 bases and the J segment 1 base; nucleotides outside the gene matches: 3. The CDR3 consists of 15 residues. The CDR3 sequence: CASSTGTSGTDTQYF. The CDR3 bases that were read are TGCGCCAGCAGCACCGGGACTAGCGGCACAGATACG.

This clone occurred a few times. The read terminates 3 residues ahead of where the CDR3 ends, so the germline J gene completes it. J is TRBJ1-2 and V is TRBV2; no clear D. This CDR3 comprises 14 residues. Germline CDR1 is SNHLY and CDR2 is FYNNEI. Incomplete CDR3 DNA: TGTGCCAGCAGTGCTGTGGATACCACAGATACC. As protein: CASSAVDTTDT. The whole CDR3 reads CASSAVDTTDTYTF.

This clone has more than one count but fewer than ten. The read falls 3 residues short of the CDR3 end, and the missing part is taken from the germline J gene. The chain couples TRBV2 to TRBJ1-1; no reliable D call. In germline, CDR1 is SNHLY, CDR2 FYNNEI. The CDR3 length is 13 residues. The germline V and J ends were trimmed by 7 bases and 0 bases, with 9 bases remaining between them. Incomplete CDR3 DNA: TGTGCCAGCATGATGACTGTGAACACTGAA. Amino acids: CASMMTVNTE. The whole CDR3 sequence is CASMMTVNTEAFF.

This clone was detected many times. The sequenced fragment ends 3 residues before the CDR3 boundary, so the rest is inferred from the germline J gene. The rearrangement joins TRBV19 to TRBJ1-1; the match to TRBD1 covers 8 bases. The junction had 8 bases not matched to a gene; V was cut back by 9 bases and J by 5 bases. The CDR3 is 13 residues long. Germline CDR1 LNHDA, CDR2 SQIVND (reference sequence). The chain's CDR3 is CASLQGARTEAFF. The sequenced CDR3 bases are TGTGCCAGCCTCCAGGGGGCTCGAACTGAA.

This clone occurred many times. The CDR3 end lies 3 residues beyond the end of the read and is filled in from the germline J gene. J is TRBJ2-7 and V is TRBV5-4, with a possible D match to TRBD1 (6 bases). The CDR3 is 13 residues long. Looked up from germline, CDR1 is SGHNT and CDR2 is YYREEE (reference sequence). V shed 4 bases and J shed 2 bases, with 10 bases lying between them. CDR3 in amino acids: CASSRDKTYEQYF. The covered CDR3 bases are TGTGCCAGCAGCCGGGACAAGACCTACGAG. Full variable domain (missing parts from reference TRBV5-4 and TRBJ2-7): ETGVTQSPTHLIKTRGQQVTLRCSSQSGHNTVSWYQQALGQGPQFIFQYYREEENGRGNFPPRFSGLQFPNYSSELNVNALELDDSALYLCASSRDKTYEQYFGPGTRLTVT.

This clone has ten or more counts. The read falls 3 residues short of the CDR3 end, and the missing part is taken from the germline J gene. The chain combines TRBV30 with TRBJ1-5; D is uncertain. This CDR3 comprises 12 residues. The germline V and J ends were trimmed by 0 bases and 7 bases, with 7 bases remaining between them. Germline lookup yields CDR1 GTSNPN and CDR2 SVGIG (reference sequence). The DNA read from the CDR3 is TGTGCCTGGAGTGTACTAAGACAGCCC. This codes for CAWSVLRQP. The full CDR3 reads CAWSVLRQPQHF.

This clone was picked up many times. The read ends 3 residues before the CDR3 terminus; that terminus is restored from the germline J gene. The gene calls are TRBV5-1 and TRBJ2-2; 8 bases align to TRBD2. The CDR3 length is 15 residues. Germline trimming cut 0 bases from V and 5 bases from J; bases unmatched to any gene: 3. Germline assignment: CDR1 SGHRS and CDR2 YFSETQ. Incomplete CDR3 DNA: TGCGCCAGCAGCTTGGTAGCGGGAACAACCGGGGAG. It encodes CASSLVAGTTGE. The entire CDR3 protein reads CASSLVAGTTGELFF.

Ten or more counts support this clone. CDR3 sequence reads: CASSPTSGSGVGELFF. The DNA read from the CDR3 is TGCGCCAGCAGCCCCACTAGCGGGAGTGGGGTTGGGGAG. The chain is built from TRBV5-1 and TRBJ2-2; 11 bases match TRBD2. The read finishes 3 residues shy of the CDR3 end, and the germline J gene is used to complete it. Germline CDR1 SGHRS, CDR2 YFSETQ. The CDR3 length is 16 residues. Trimming cost V 4 bases and J 8 bases; bases outside gene matches: 10.

This clone was observed at least ten times. The sequence runs out 3 residues before the end of the CDR3; the remainder is reconstructed from the germline J gene. This sequence joins TRBV4-1 and TRBJ2-1; possible D gene TRBD1, 6 bases. Germline-derived CDR1 and CDR2 are MGHRA and YSYEKL. CDR3 length equals 15 residues. Trimming pared 4 bases from V and 2 bases from J, leaving 12 bases between. The CDR3 here is CASSLRTVTYNEQFF. The covered CDR3 bases are TGCGCCAGCAGCCTTAGGACAGTAACCTACAATGAG.

As for this clone: The missing CDR3 end, 3 residues past where the read stops, is filled in from the germline J gene. V gene TRBV30 combines with J gene TRBJ1-2; D possibly corresponds to TRBD1 (6 bases). CDR3 size: 12 residues. Germline CDR1 GTSNPN, CDR2 SVGIG (reference sequence). The part of the CDR3 DNA that was read is TGTGCCTGGAGTTCACAGGGTGTTGAC. Amino acid sequence: CAWSSQGVD. The CDR3 in full is CAWSSQGVDYTF. The full variable domain, in which reference TRBV30 and TRBJ1-2 provide the parts outside the CDR3, is SQTIHQWPATLVQPVGSPLSLECTVEGTSNPNLYWYRQAAGRGLQLLFYSVGIGQISSEVPQNLSASRPQDRQFILSSKKLLLSDSGFYLCAWSSQGVDYTFGSGTRLTVV.

As to this clone: The read gets to within 3 residues of the CDR3 end, and the germline J gene fills in the rest. The gene calls are TRBV18 and TRBJ1-3; unclear D gene. CDR1 and CDR2 (germline): KGHSH, LQKENI. CDR3 length: 14 residues. The V and J ends lost 3 bases and 0 bases respectively, with 6 bases between them. The CDR3 loop reads CASSPLFSGNTIYF. CDR3 DNA, as far as it was read: TGTGCCAGCTCACCGCTATTCTCTGGAAACACC.

Comments on this clone: Read sequence stops 3 residues before the CDR3 end, and the germline J gene provides the missing end. The V call is TRBV2, the J call TRBJ2-1, with D possibly being TRBD2 (8 bases). CDR1 SNHLY and CDR2 FYNNEI come from the germline V gene. The CDR3 sequence is 18 residues long. V was pared by 6 bases and J by 7 bases, with 28 bases between. CDR3 DNA, as far as it was read: TGTGCCAGCAGGAACCCCAGGGGGTACAGCGGGAGTAGAAATGAG. This encodes CASRNPRGYSGSRNE. The whole CDR3 protein reads CASRNPRGYSGSRNEQFF.

This clone was picked up many times. The sequence runs out 3 residues before the end of the CDR3; the remainder is reconstructed from the germline J gene. The chain employs TRBV7-8 and TRBJ2-2, with TRBD2 matching 10 bases. Germline-derived CDR1 and CDR2 are SGHVS and FQNEAQ. Trimming removed 5 bases from V and 1 base from J; junction bases left unmatched: 7. The CDR3 spans 17 residues. The CDR3 DNA, read in part, is TGTGCCAGCAGCCGTCACCAGCGGGAGGGGAACACCGGGGAG. It translates to CASSRHQREGNTGE. The full CDR3 protein is CASSRHQREGNTGELFF.

In its sample, this clone was seen many times. Read sequence stops 3 residues before the CDR3 end, and the germline J gene provides the missing end. The chain employs TRBV20-1 and TRBJ2-1; D gene uncertain. Per the germline V gene, CDR1 is DFQATT and CDR2 is SNEGSKA (reference sequence). The CDR3 is 14 residues long. Trimming shortened V by 7 bases and J by 5 bases, and 18 bases separated the two germline ends. The CDR3 DNA, read in part, is TGCAGTGTCTTAAAGGCGACTGGAAACAATGAG. Translated: CSVLKATGNNE. The full CDR3 protein reads CSVLKATGNNEQFF.